This TCR beta chain stems from a study of shared clonotypes between healthy human individuals. Study-level information: Each donor had three CD4 naive, three CD4 memory, two CD8 naive and one CD8 memory plate. Study-level results: Four donors had 4% to 5% of their naive CD4 clonotypes in common. Naive subsets, compared against memory subsets, generally had larger estimated richness values.

Libraries were prepared by immunoSEQ multiplex PCR; TCRdb keeps only in-frame clonotypes and omits some of them. The table has about 2 million clones, roughly 95% seen once; the top ten hold about 1.1%. Positive CCR7 selection of CD45RO-negative cells yielded the naive CD8 cells, and terminally differentiated effector memory CD45RA+ cells were excluded. Notes on this clone: Its target is unknown.

V was clipped by 0 bases and J by 7 bases, with 16 bases between them. The CDR3 is 16 amino acids. The germline V gene has CDR1 MNHEY and CDR2 SMNVEV (reference sequence). The sequenced material came from naive CD8+ T cells sorted from blood. This chain joins TRBV27 and TRBJ2-1; tentatively, D is TRBD1 (6 bases). The TCR sequence derives from a young man in good health. The CDR3 DNA sequence: TGTGCCAGCAGTTTATCACCAGGGACAAGAAGGAATGAGCAGTTCTTC. This gives the protein CASSLSPGTRRNEQFF.